This T cell receptor beta chain was sequenced for a study of CXCR3-negative and CXCR3-positive naive CD8 T cells. Study in general: Close to 135 million TRB reads were obtained in total, which works out to about 1.5 +/- 0.3 million per library.

General observations from the study: Once cells were cryopreserved, CXCR3 expression went down partly, and most assays used fresh PBMCs. Naive CXCR3-positive cells had TRB CDR3s more hydrophobic than those of CXCR3-negative naive cells.

The CDR3 covers 14 residues. Germline CDR1 reads LNHNV; CDR2 reads YYDKDF (reference sequence). Of note for this clonotype: Its antigen remains unidentified.

A CD45RO-CCR7+CD27+CD95- phenotype identified naive CD8+ T cells. The libraries of TRB cDNA were constructed through 5' RACE using UMI labels. TCRdb reworked the 5' RACE reads into one entry per CDR3 protein, no DNA. Here the sample table reports some 150,000 distinct CDR3 sequences. V is TRBV15 and J is TRBJ2-1; with no DNA, the TCRdb D assignment of TRBD2 cannot be verified. Sequenced sample: naive CXCR3+ CD8+ T cells from blood. Indicated subset: CD45RO-CCR7+CD27+CD95- naive CD8+ T cells expressing CXCR3 (TNR3+). The sequence was obtained from a human donor in good health. Some clones in this sample may be carry-over from other donors' samples. The chain's CDR3 is CATGVGLSNNEQFF.